This T cell receptor (beta chain) emerged from a study of T cells in Graves' hyperthyroidism and ophthalmopathy (dated by TCRdb to the late 2010s). Notes on the research overall: Peripheral blood samples were taken at the time of initial diagnosis, prior to any treatment. After sampling, hyperthyroidism patients received methimazole starting at 30 mg daily, and ophthalmopathy patients received high-dose intravenous methylprednisolone. In addition, the study compared T-cell repertoires in thyroid tissue and in blood from roughly 6 Graves' hyperthyroidism patients. An independent validation cohort of some 18 hyperthyroidism patients and about 15 patients who later progressed to ophthalmopathy tested prospective prediction of ophthalmopathy. According to the paper, TCR Vbeta CDR3 sequencing was carried out on 135 peripheral blood samples, which came from fewer than 50 ophthalmopathy, 70 to 80 hyperthyroidism and roughly 17 progressor patients. To identify distinguishing TCR V-J signatures, a discovery cohort of some 100 patients was used, comprising 40 to 45 with Graves' ophthalmopathy and some 60 with stable Graves' hyperthyroidism. The roughly 91 discovery patients were randomly divided into training and test sets at a 7:3 ratio. General findings and caveats noted by the study authors: Sample size was not statistically predetermined, and investigators were not blinded to group allocation. In validation, the model predicted progression to ophthalmopathy a median of about 6 months before onset, with roughly 70% sensitivity and nearly 75% specificity. Most expanded thyroid clonotypes (frequency above 0.001) were also detected in blood, suggesting blood repertoires may reflect thyroid immune responses. A model built on a 13 V-J signature distinguished ophthalmopathy from stable hyperthyroidism, reaching 85% to 90% sensitivity and around 81% specificity in cross-validation and 80%/75% in testing.

In the ophthalmopathy patients, disease was moderately to severely active, with a Clinical Activity Score of 3 or more, a NOSPECS grade of 4 or more, and a duration of less than 3 months. Any patient with an uncontrolled infection, another autoimmune disease, pregnancy or lactation was excluded. Diagnoses relied on clinical symptoms, serum thyroxine and TRAb, thyroid ultrasound and orbital computed tomography. PBMCs were separated from around 9.1 ml of fresh peripheral blood using Ficoll-Paque density gradient centrifugation. Total RNA was extracted with Trizol reagent, and quality was checked on an Agilent 2100 Bioanalyzer. From a lookup of the germline V gene, CDR1 and CDR2 are SGHDN and FVKESK. The CDR3 contains 15 residues, cysteine and phenylalanine counted. Here the CDR3 DNA is all that survives: 45 bases in frame from base 1. From V the trimming removes 4 bases and from J it removes 0 bases, while the gene matches leave 4 bases of the junction unaccounted for.

TCR beta CDR3 regions were amplified from RNA transcripts. A first-round RT-PCR of the TCR CDR3 used the HTBI primer set with the Qiagen OneStep RT-PCR kit. Libraries were constructed in a second round of multiplex PCR, after which size selection and purification were carried out. The libraries were sequenced on an Illumina HiSeq2000 using paired-end 100 bp reads. The published analysis was carried out like this. Raw data were processed with SOAPnuke, discarding reads with adapters, uncalled bases, mean Phred below 15, or no exact constant-primer or identifier match. High-quality paired reads were merged using COPE v1.2.5, and each unique nucleotide sequence was defined as a clonotype. MiTCR v1.1 was used to align clonotypes to the IMGT TRBV, TRBD and TRBJ reference segments. The analysis included only V-J combinations with a frequency above 0.0001, which together covered 99.2% of the repertoires. A TCS score was defined as the ratio of F50 (clonal expansion) to E x V (chaos), with BLOSUM62-based TCRdist applied between CDR3 peptides within each V-J. Welch's t-statistics and random forest reduced some 510 V-J features to about 12, which were used in a naive Bayes classifier (R e1071). The public reads were run again by TCRdb, first through fastp at Q25 and then through MiXCR, and only productive beta chains were kept. Duplicate CDR3 protein sequences are folded into a single record with the most common DNA and genes. The V and J calls and clone size come from TCRdb's table, not from the authors' own analysis. Recorded for this sample are some 500,000 distinct CDR3 sequences; roughly 15% of them occurred a single time. The top ten clones comprise 25% to 35% of the sample.

Comment on this clonotype: Its binding antigen is unknown. One base away there is no much larger clone; base qualities are not given.

The sequence came from a woman in her thirties with Graves' ophthalmopathy. The sample was blood. The sequence joins TRBV14 to TRBJ2-7, and 9 junctional nucleotides match TRBD1. The sequenced DNA: TGTGCCAGCAGCCGCGACAGGGGGAGCTCCTACGAGCAGTACTTC. Translated, this is CASSRDRGSSYEQYF.